These 8 T cell receptor beta chains originate from one sample sequenced in a study of shared clonotypes between healthy human individuals. The method was immunoSEQ multiplex PCR; TCRdb's version includes in-frame clones alone and lacks a portion of them. Here the sample spans around 2,000,000 clones, about 95% being singletons. CD8 cells classed as naive were CD45RO-negative and positively selected for CCR7, excluding terminally differentiated effector memory CD45RA+ cells. Sample: naive CD8+ T cells sorted from blood. All receptors derive from a man in his late teens or twenties in good health.

The chain uses TRBV19 and TRBJ2-4, with 7 bases that match TRBD1. Looked up from germline, CDR1 is LNHDA and CDR2 is SQIVND (reference sequence). The CDR3 is made up of 15 amino acids. J was trimmed by 2 bases and V by 5 bases; bases with no gene match: 6. The CDR3: CASSETGNPKNIQYF. In nucleotides, the CDR3 is TGTGCCAGTAGTGAGACAGGGAACCCCAAAAACATTCAGTACTTC.

This chain uses TRBV2 with TRBJ2-1, with 7 bases identical to TRBD2. This CDR3 region has 14 residues. CDR1 is SNHLY, CDR2 FYNNEI, per germline. V lost 11 bases, J lost 2 bases, and 9 bases stayed unmatched. This CDR3 reads CAPTQRGTYNEQFF. The CDR3 bases are TGTGCCCCCACACAGCGGGGAACCTACAATGAGCAGTTCTTC.

This clone appeared once. The chain links TRBV11-2 to TRBJ2-2; 11 bases match TRBD1. J gave up 6 bases and V 4 bases, and 4 bases lay outside the gene matches. This CDR3 comprises 15 residues. Germline assignment: CDR1 SGHAT and CDR2 FQNNGV. CDR3: CASSSGQGVPGELFF. The CDR3 nucleotides are TGTGCCAGCAGCTCGGGACAGGGGGTTCCCGGGGAGCTGTTTTTT.

The chain uses TRBV19 and TRBJ2-3; no reliable D call. CDR1 and CDR2 from the germline V gene are LNHDA and SQIVND (reference sequence). The V end was cut by 1 base, the J end by 5 bases, with 22 bases between. The CDR3 totals 18 residues. CDR3 sequence (DNA): TGTGCCAGTAGTATAGGATCCGATCCGGGCCATCCCTTAGATACGCAGTATTTT. It codes for CASSIGSDPGHPLDTQYF.

V gene TRBV18 combines with J gene TRBJ1-6; D call uncertain. Germline V CDR1 and CDR2: KGHSH, LQKENI. V was shortened by 2 bases and J by 1 base, with 6 bases between the two germline ends. The CDR3 extends over 15 amino acids. This CDR3 reads CASSPEKSYNSPLHF. CDR3 in DNA: TGTGCCAGCTCACCAGAAAAGTCCTATAATTCACCCCTCCACTTT.

About this clone: Other DNA sequences of this sample code for an identical CDR3. The chain links TRBV7-9 to TRBJ1-1; D ambiguous. Looked up from germline, CDR1 is SEHNR and CDR2 is FQNEAQ (reference sequence). The CDR3 is 14 amino acids. Trimming removed 0 bases at V and 2 bases at J, with 7 bases between. The CDR3 spells CASSLAESNTEAFF. For the CDR3, the DNA is TGTGCCAGCAGCTTAGCCGAGAGTAACACTGAAGCTTTCTTT.

The chain couples TRBV6-5 to TRBJ1-3, with D perhaps TRBD1 (5 bases). CDR3 length: 15 residues. Germline V CDR1 and CDR2: MNHEY, SVGAGI. The V end lost 7 bases, the J end lost 7 bases, and 20 bases lay between the germline ends. This CDR3 reads CASTHQGPGTNTIYF. The DNA for the CDR3 is TGTGCCAGCACACATCAGGGACCAGGGACGAACACCATATATTTT.

V and J are TRBV2 and TRBJ2-3; TRBD2 agrees at 8 bases. The CDR3 sequence is 17 residues long. J gave up 2 bases and V 6 bases, and 13 bases lay outside the gene matches. CDR1 and CDR2 (germline): SNHLY, FYNNEI. CDR3 sequence (DNA): TGTGCCAGCAGCGGAGGGGCTAGCGGGCTTCCCACAGATACGCAGTATTTT. It specifies CASSGGASGLPTDTQYF.